This passage covers 2 T cell receptor beta chains from one sample sequenced in a study of control samples from healthy donors and cancer patients. Data came from immunoSEQ multiplex PCR; TCRdb stores just in-frame clones and leaves some out. This table has around 50,000 clones, around 95% appearing once. Sequenced material: blood. Source of these receptors: a man aged 30 to 39 in good health.

The CDR3 loop is CASNGRENEQYF. CDR3 coding DNA: TGTGCCAGCAACGGCCGCGAAAACGAGCAGTACTTC. The chain is built from TRBV6-6 and TRBJ2-7; D ambiguous. Looked up from germline, CDR1 is MNHNY and CDR2 is SVGAGI (reference sequence). The CDR3 contains 12 residues. Trimming pared 7 bases from V and 5 bases from J, leaving 12 bases between.

The V call is TRBV19, the J call TRBJ2-1; D is undetermined. This CDR3 contains 15 residues. Trimming removed 5 bases at V and 0 bases at J, with 11 bases between. Germline V gene lookup returns CDR1 LNHDA and CDR2 SQIVND (reference sequence). This CDR3 reads CASSSGGSSYNEQFF. The CDR3 nucleotides are TGTGCCAGTAGTTCCGGCGGAAGCTCCTACAATGAGCAGTTCTTC.